The 25 T cell receptor beta chains below all came from one sample that was sequenced in a study of a mutant IDH1 vaccine in newly diagnosed glioma. Clones were read by immunoSEQ multiplex PCR, and TCRdb kept only the in-frame ones, dropping some. The sample lists 50,000 to 65,000 clones, around 87% occurring once. Time point specified: week 23, last vaccination. Mutant IDH1 20-mer peptide, at 300 ug, made up each vaccine dose, with topical imiquimod. No antigen has been identified for these receptors. The specimen comprised PBMCs, sampled from a glioma patient whose treatment included an IDH1 peptide vaccine. These receptors came from a man between 35 and 55 years old with glioma.

The V call is TRBV6-6, the J call TRBJ1-1, with a weak D call TRBD1 (5 bases). V lost 8 bases, J lost 5 bases, and 18 bases lay in between. The CDR3 loop spans 14 amino acids. Per germline, CDR1 MNHNY and CDR2 SVGAGI (reference sequence). This CDR3 is CASGDPNEGTEAFF. The CDR3 nucleotides read TGTGCCAGCGGCGATCCGAATGAGGGGACTGAAGCTTTCTTT.

This chain joins TRBV6-1 and TRBJ1-2; D not resolved. The ends were cut back, 1 base at V and 1 base at J, with 13 bases in the middle. The CDR3 spans 16 residues. Germline values: CDR1 MNHNS, CDR2 SASEGT. CDR3 coding DNA: TGTGCCAGCAGTGAAGTAGTTGGTCAGAGTAACTATGGCTACACCTTC. Residues: CASSEVVGQSNYGYTF.

The chain links TRBV5-6 to TRBJ2-3, with 9 bases lining up with TRBD2. Germline CDR1 and CDR2: SGHDT and YYEEEE. This CDR3 comprises 16 residues. J was trimmed by 2 bases and V by 3 bases; bases with no gene match: 7. The DNA of the CDR3 is TGTGCCAGCAGCTATAATAGCGGGAGCAACACAGATACGCAGTATTTT. Translating it yields CASSYNSGSNTDTQYF.

This chain joins TRBV5-1 and TRBJ2-3; 9 bases agree with TRBD1. This CDR3 contains 16 residues. With 4 bases clipped from V and 0 bases from J, the junction kept 6 bases outside the gene matches. CDR1 SGHRS and CDR2 YFSETQ come from the germline V gene. The CDR3 sequence: CASSRQTGGSTDTQYF. CDR3 nucleotides: TGCGCCAGCAGCCGACAGACAGGGGGGAGCACAGATACGCAGTATTTT.

V is TRBV5-4 and J is TRBJ2-3, with TRBD2 matching over 9 bases. This CDR3 spans 16 amino acids. Germline CDR1 and CDR2: SGHNT and YYREEE (reference sequence). V lost 0 bases to trimming and J lost 1 base; unmatched junction nucleotides: 3. CDR3 loop: CASSLGLAGGTDTQYF. Written as DNA, the CDR3 is TGTGCCAGCAGCTTGGGATTAGCGGGGGGCACAGATACGCAGTATTTT. Complete variable domain (other parts from reference TRBV5-4 and TRBJ2-3): ETGVTQSPTHLIKTRGQQVTLRCSSQSGHNTVSWYQQALGQGPQFIFQYYREEENGRGNFPPRFSGLQFPNYSSELNVNALELDDSALYLCASSLGLAGGTDTQYFGPGTRLTVL.

The genes are TRBV10-1 and TRBJ2-7; D possibly uses TRBD1 or TRBD2 (6 bases each). The V gene's germline CDR1 is WNHNN and CDR2 SYGVQD (reference sequence). The V gene lost 0 bases and the J gene lost 0 bases, with 15 bases spanning the gap. The CDR3 contains 17 residues. The CDR3 here is CASSESTGAAYSYEQYF. CDR3 DNA: TGCGCCAGCAGTGAGTCGACGGGGGCGGCATACTCCTACGAGCAGTACTTC.

The CDR3 loop reads CASRKQGRNYGYTF. For the CDR3, the DNA is TGTGCCAGCAGGAAACAGGGACGGAACTATGGCTACACCTTC. The chain is built from TRBV28 and TRBJ1-2, with a tentative D call TRBD1 (6 bases). V was shortened by 6 bases and J by 2 bases, with 13 bases between the two germline ends. This CDR3 spans 14 amino acids. Germline-derived CDR1 and CDR2 are MDHEN and SYDVKM.

The rearrangement links TRBV27 to TRBJ2-7; D gene ambiguous. The CDR3 is 15 amino acids. V lost 11 bases to trimming and J lost 2 bases, with 22 bases between them. CDR1 is MNHEY and CDR2 is SMNVEV in the germline V gene (reference sequence). CDR3 amino acids: CASKPISTSPYEQYF. The CDR3 bases are TGTGCCTCCAAACCTATCTCTACATCCCCCTACGAGCAGTACTTC.

CDR3 nucleotides: TGTGCCAGCAGCCTCCGGGACAGGGTCCACGAGCAGTACTTC. Protein sequence: CASSLRDRVHEQYF. The V call is TRBV7-9, the J call TRBJ2-7; 9 bases align to TRBD1. The CDR3 covers 14 residues. The germline gives CDR1 SEHNR, CDR2 FQNEAQ (reference sequence). With V trimmed by 5 bases and J by 5 bases, 7 bases remained unmatched.

The rearrangement links TRBV25-1 to TRBJ1-2; D not resolved. The CDR3 extends over 14 amino acids. Trimming shortened V by 8 bases and J by 4 bases, and 17 bases separated the two germline ends. Germline values: CDR1 MGHDK, CDR2 SYGVNS. CDR3 bases: TGTGCCAGCGTACCGGGGTCGGCTATCTATGGCTACACCTTC. This gives the protein CASVPGSAIYGYTF.

The chain carries TRBV19 and TRBJ1-1; the D is unclear. Trimming removed 5 bases from V and 1 base from J, with 11 bases in between. CDR1 LNHDA and CDR2 SQIVND come from the germline V gene (reference sequence). There are 14 residues in the CDR3. Here the CDR3 DNA reads TGTGCCAGTAGTCACGGCAGCACGAACACTGAAGCTTTCTTT. Translating it yields CASSHGSTNTEAFF.

J is TRBJ2-3 and V is TRBV7-2; 7 nucleotides agree with TRBD1. Germline lookup yields CDR1 SGHTA and CDR2 FQGNSA. V lost 5 bases and J lost 1; bases outside the gene matches: 6. The CDR3 totals 15 residues. CDR3 in amino acids: CASSRDRARTDTQYF. CDR3 sequence (DNA): TGTGCCAGCAGCCGTGACAGGGCCCGCACAGATACGCAGTATTTT.

The chain couples TRBV18 to TRBJ2-7, with D hard to call. The germline CDR1 and CDR2 sequences are KGHSH and LQKENI. The V gene lost 0 bases and the J gene lost 0 bases, with 9 bases spanning the gap. The CDR3 has 15 residues. The CDR3 DNA is TGTGCCAGCTCACCACCTGGCGCACACTCCTACGAGCAGTACTTC. This sequence encodes CASSPPGAHSYEQYF.

This clone was observed a single time. V and J are TRBV11-1 and TRBJ1-3; no definite D call. Germline-derived CDR1 and CDR2 are SGHAT and FQDESV (reference sequence). The V gene lost 2 bases and the J gene lost 4 bases, with 9 bases spanning the gap. This CDR3 is built from 14 residues. The CDR3 here is CASSLSDLGNTIYF. The CDR3 DNA follows: TGTGCCAGCAGCTTAAGTGACCTCGGAAACACCATATATTTT.

This sequence joins TRBV5-4 and TRBJ1-2, with D possibly matching TRBD1 (5 bases). The CDR3 runs to 14 residues. V gave up 4 bases and J gave up 4 bases, with 14 bases separating them. CDR1 is SGHNT, CDR2 YYREEE, per germline (reference sequence). CDR3 residues: CASSTARDLYGYTF. The CDR3 DNA reads as TGTGCCAGCAGCACAGCACGGGACCTCTATGGCTACACCTTC. The full variable domain, in which reference TRBV5-4 and TRBJ1-2 provide the parts outside the CDR3, is ETGVTQSPTHLIKTRGQQVTLRCSSQSGHNTVSWYQQALGQGPQFIFQYYREEENGRGNFPPRFSGLQFPNYSSELNVNALELDDSALYLCASSTARDLYGYTFGSGTRLTVV.

The V gene is TRBV18, the J gene TRBJ2-2, with a weak D call TRBD2 (5 bases). The length of the CDR3 is 14 residues. V lost 6 bases and J lost 1, with 9 bases in between. The germline gives CDR1 KGHSH, CDR2 LQKENI. CDR3 DNA: TGTGCCAGCTCTTCTACTAGGAACACCGGGGAGCTGTTTTTT. Amino acids: CASSSTRNTGELFF.

The chain carries TRBV18 and TRBJ1-4; D might be TRBD1 (5 bases). The CDR3 totals 17 residues. Trimming shortened V by 5 bases and J by 2 bases, and 18 bases separated the two germline ends. Per germline, CDR1 KGHSH and CDR2 LQKENI. The CDR3 here is CASSMTEGLRTNEKLFF. As DNA, the CDR3 is TGTGCCAGCTCAATGACAGAAGGTTTAAGGACTAATGAAAAACTGTTTTTT. The full variable domain, with the rest looked up from reference TRBV18 and TRBJ1-4, is NAGVMQNPRHLVRRRGQEARLRCSPMKGHSHVYWYRQLPEEGLKFMVYLQKENIIDESGMPKERFSAEFPKEGPSILRIQQVVRGDSAAYFCASSMTEGLRTNEKLFFGSGTQLSVL.

This clone was recorded once. The J gene is TRBJ2-1, the V gene TRBV19; D is ambiguous. Germline V CDR1 and CDR2: LNHDA, SQIVND (reference sequence). With 4 bases removed from V and 2 bases from J, the gap between germline ends came to 3 bases. The CDR3 consists of 12 residues. CDR3 coding DNA: TGTGCCAGTAGTACAACCTACAATGAGCAGTTCTTC. It is translated as CASSTTYNEQFF.

In this sample, this clone turned up once. V gene TRBV28 combines with J gene TRBJ2-4; maybe TRBD1 (5 bases). The CDR3 length is 15 residues. Germline values: CDR1 MDHEN, CDR2 SYDVKM. V gave up 6 bases and J gave up 0 bases, with 12 bases separating them. The CDR3 coding sequence is TGTGCCAGCAGCCCTTGGGGCTTAGCCAAAAACATTCAGTACTTC. Protein product: CASSPWGLAKNIQYF.

The sample holds one count of this clone. V and J are TRBV7-6 and TRBJ1-3, with D possibly TRBD1 on 5 matching bases. Germline CDR1 SGHVS, CDR2 FNYEAQ. The CDR3 totals 17 residues. V lost 2 bases and J 3 bases, leaving 17 bases between the germline ends. CDR3 region: CASSLRDPGLGGNTIYF. CDR3 coding DNA: TGTGCCAGCAGCTTACGGGACCCAGGACTGGGTGGAAACACCATATATTTT.

The V call is TRBV7-9, the J call TRBJ2-7, with D perhaps TRBD1 (8 bases). Germline loops: CDR1 SEHNR, CDR2 FQNEAQ (reference sequence). CDR3 length: 14 amino acids. The V end lost 6 bases, the J end lost 3 bases, and 15 bases lay between the germline ends. The CDR3 loop is CASRTDREGYEQYF. CDR3 DNA sequence: TGTGCCAGCAGGACGGACAGGGAGGGCTACGAGCAGTACTTC.

The rearrangement uses TRBV7-2 and TRBJ2-2; D is uncertain. The CDR3 consists of 12 residues. Per the germline V gene, CDR1 is SGHTA and CDR2 is FQGNSA. V lost 6 bases and J lost 6, with 8 bases in between. Here the CDR3 reads CASRFSSGELFF. CDR3 in DNA: TGTGCCAGCAGATTTTCTTCCGGGGAGCTGTTTTTT.

As DNA, the CDR3 is TGTGCCAGCTTCAACAGGGCCGGGACCCAGTACTTC. Translation: CASFNRAGTQYF. This sequence joins TRBV6-1 and TRBJ2-5; D is possibly TRBD1 (6 bases). V was clipped by 8 bases and J by 7 bases, with 14 bases between them. The CDR3 extends over 12 amino acids. CDR1 is MNHNS, CDR2 SASEGT, per germline.

The chain recombines TRBV2 with TRBJ2-4, with D possibly being TRBD1 or TRBD2 (5 bases each). The V and J ends lost 7 bases and 3 bases respectively, with 10 bases between them. Germline V CDR1 and CDR2: SNHLY, FYNNEI. This CDR3 region has 13 residues. CDR3 protein: CASTRDGKNIQYF. The CDR3 nucleotides are TGTGCCAGCACCAGGGACGGCAAAAACATTCAGTACTTC.

The gene calls are TRBV2 and TRBJ2-7; D is ambiguous. Trimming pared 6 bases from V and 3 bases from J, leaving 18 bases between. The CDR3 has 15 residues. Germline CDR1 is SNHLY and CDR2 is FYNNEI. As DNA, the CDR3 is TGTGCCAGCAGCGTCGGAGTGGGGTTAGGCTACGAGCAGTACTTC. This encodes CASSVGVGLGYEQYF. Together with reference TRBV2 and TRBJ2-7, the CDR3 gives the full variable domain: EPEVTQTPSHQVTQMGQEVILRCVPISNHLYFYWYRQILGQKVEFLVSFYNNEISEKSEIFDDQFSVERPDGSNFTLKIRSTKLEDSAMYFCASSVGVGLGYEQYFGPGTRLTVT.